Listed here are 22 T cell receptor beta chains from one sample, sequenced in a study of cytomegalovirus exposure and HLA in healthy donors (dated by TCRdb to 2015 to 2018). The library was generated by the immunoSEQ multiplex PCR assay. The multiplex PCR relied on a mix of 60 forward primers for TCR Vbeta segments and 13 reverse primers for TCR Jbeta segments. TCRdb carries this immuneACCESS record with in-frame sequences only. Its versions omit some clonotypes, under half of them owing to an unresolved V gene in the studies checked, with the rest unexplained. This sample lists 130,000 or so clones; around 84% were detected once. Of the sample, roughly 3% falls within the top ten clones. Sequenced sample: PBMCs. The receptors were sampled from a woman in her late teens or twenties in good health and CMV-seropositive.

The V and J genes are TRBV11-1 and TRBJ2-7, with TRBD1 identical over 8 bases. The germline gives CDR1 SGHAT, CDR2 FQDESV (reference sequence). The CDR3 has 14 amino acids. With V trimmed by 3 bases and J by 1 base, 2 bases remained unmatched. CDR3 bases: TGTGCCAGCAGCTTCACAGGGGGGTCCTACGAGCAGTACTTC. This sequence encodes CASSFTGGSYEQYF.

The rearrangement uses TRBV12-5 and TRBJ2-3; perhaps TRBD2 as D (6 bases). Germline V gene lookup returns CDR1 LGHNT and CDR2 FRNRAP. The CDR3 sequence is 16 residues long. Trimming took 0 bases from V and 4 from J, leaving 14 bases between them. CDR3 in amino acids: CASGLVLAGSSDTQYF. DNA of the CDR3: TGTGCTAGTGGTTTGGTACTGGCGGGGAGCTCAGATACGCAGTATTTT.

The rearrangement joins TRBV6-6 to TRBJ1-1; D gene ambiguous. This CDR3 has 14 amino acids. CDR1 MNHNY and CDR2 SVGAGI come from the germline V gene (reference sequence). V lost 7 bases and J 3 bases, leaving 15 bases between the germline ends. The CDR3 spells CASNRHHGDTEAFF. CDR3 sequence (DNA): TGTGCCAGCAACCGTCACCACGGAGACACTGAAGCTTTCTTT.

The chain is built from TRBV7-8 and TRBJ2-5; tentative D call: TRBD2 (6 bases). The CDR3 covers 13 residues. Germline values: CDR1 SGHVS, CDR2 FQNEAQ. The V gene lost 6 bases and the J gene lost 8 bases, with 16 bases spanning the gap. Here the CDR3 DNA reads TGTGCCAGCAGATCGCGGGGCTTGGGAACCCAGTACTTC. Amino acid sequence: CASRSRGLGTQYF.

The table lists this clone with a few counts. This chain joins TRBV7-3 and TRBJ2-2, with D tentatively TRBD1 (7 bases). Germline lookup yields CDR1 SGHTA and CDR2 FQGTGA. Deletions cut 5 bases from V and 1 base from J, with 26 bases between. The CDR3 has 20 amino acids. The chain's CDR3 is CASSARGTVALLVNTGELFF. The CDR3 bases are TGTGCCAGCAGCGCCCGCGGGACAGTGGCGTTATTGGTGAACACCGGGGAGCTGTTTTTT.

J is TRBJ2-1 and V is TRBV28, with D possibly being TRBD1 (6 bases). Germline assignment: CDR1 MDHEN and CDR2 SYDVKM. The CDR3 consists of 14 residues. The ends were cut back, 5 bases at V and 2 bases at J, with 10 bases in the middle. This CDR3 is CASSEQGTYNEQFF. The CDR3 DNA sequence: TGTGCCAGCAGTGAGCAGGGGACCTACAATGAGCAGTTCTTC. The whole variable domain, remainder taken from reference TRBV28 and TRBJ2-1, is DVKVTQSSRYLVKRTGEKVFLECVQDMDHENMFWYRQDPGLGLRLIYFSYDVKMKEKGDIPEGYSVSREKKERFSLILESASTNQTSMYLCASSEQGTYNEQFFGPGTRLTVL.

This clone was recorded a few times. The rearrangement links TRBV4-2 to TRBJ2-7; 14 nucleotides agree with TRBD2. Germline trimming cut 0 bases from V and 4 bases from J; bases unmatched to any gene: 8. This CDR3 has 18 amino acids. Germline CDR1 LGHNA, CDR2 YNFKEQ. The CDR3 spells CASSQDSGLAGVGYEQYF. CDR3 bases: TGTGCCAGCAGCCAAGATTCGGGACTAGCGGGGGTGGGGTACGAGCAGTACTTC.

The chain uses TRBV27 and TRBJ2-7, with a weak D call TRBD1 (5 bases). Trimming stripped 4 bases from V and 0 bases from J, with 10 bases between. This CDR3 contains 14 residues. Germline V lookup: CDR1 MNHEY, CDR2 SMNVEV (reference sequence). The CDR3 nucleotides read TGTGCCAGCAGTTCCACAGGAAACTCCTACGAGCAGTACTTC. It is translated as CASSSTGNSYEQYF.

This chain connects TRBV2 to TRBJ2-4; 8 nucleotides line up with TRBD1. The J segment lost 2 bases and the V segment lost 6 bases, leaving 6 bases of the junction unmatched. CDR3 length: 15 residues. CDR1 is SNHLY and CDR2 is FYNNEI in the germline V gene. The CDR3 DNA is TGTGCCAGCAGGGACAGGGTTAGGACCAAAAACATTCAGTACTTC. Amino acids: CASRDRVRTKNIQYF.

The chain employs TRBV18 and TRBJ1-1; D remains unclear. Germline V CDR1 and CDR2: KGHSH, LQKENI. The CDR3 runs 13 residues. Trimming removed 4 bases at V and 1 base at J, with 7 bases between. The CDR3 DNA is TGTGCCAGCTCACGGCAGTCGAACACTGAAGCTTTCTTT. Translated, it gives CASSRQSNTEAFF.

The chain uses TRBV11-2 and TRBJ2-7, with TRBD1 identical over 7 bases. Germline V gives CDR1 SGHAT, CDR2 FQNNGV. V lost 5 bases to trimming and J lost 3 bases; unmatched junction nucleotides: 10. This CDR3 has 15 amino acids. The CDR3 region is CASSPGEGANYEQYF. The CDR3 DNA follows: TGTGCCAGCAGCCCCGGTGAGGGGGCGAACTACGAGCAGTACTTC.

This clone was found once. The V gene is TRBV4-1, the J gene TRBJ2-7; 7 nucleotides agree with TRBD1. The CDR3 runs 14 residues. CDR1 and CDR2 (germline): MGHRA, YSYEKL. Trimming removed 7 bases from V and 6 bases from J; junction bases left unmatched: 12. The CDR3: CASTSEKGAAEQYF. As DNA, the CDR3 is TGCGCCAGCACTTCGGAGAAGGGGGCCGCCGAGCAGTACTTC.

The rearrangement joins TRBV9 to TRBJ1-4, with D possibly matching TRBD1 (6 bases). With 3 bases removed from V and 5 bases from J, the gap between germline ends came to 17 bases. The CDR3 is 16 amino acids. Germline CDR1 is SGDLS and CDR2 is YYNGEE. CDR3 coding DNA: TGTGCCAGCAGCGAGGACCACAGGGCACTAAATGAAAAACTGTTTTTT. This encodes CASSEDHRALNEKLFF.

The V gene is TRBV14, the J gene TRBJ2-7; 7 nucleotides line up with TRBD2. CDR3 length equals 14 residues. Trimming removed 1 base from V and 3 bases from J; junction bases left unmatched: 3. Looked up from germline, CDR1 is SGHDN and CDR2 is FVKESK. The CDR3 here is CASSQALAGYEQYF. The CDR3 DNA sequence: TGTGCCAGCAGCCAAGCATTAGCGGGCTACGAGCAGTACTTC.

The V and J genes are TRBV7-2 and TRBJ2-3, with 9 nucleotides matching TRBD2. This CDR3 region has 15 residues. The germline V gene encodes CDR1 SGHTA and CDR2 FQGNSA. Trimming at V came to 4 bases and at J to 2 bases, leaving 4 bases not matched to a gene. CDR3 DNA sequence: TGTGCCAGCAGCTCCCCGGGACTAGCCACAGATACGCAGTATTTT. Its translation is CASSSPGLATDTQYF.

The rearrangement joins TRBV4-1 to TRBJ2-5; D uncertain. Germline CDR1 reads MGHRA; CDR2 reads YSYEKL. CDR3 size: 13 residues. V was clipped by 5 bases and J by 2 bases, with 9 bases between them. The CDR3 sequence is CASSRAPQETQYF. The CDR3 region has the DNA TGCGCCAGCAGCAGAGCGCCGCAAGAGACCCAGTACTTC.

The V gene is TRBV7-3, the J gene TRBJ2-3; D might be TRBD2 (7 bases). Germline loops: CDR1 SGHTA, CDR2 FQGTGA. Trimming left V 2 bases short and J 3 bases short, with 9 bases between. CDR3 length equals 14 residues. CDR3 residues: CASSLEGGTDTQYF. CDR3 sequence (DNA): TGTGCCAGCAGCTTAGAGGGGGGGACAGATACGCAGTATTTT.

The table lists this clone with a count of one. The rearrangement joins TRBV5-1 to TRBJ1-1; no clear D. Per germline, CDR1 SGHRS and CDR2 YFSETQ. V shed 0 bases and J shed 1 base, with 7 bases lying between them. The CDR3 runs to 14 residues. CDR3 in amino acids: CASSLVPGNTEAFF. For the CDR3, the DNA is TGCGCCAGCAGCTTGGTGCCGGGGAACACTGAAGCTTTCTTT.

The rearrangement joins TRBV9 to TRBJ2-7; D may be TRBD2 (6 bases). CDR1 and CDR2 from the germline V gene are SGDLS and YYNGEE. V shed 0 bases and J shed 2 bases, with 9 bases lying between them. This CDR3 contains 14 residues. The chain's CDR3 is CASSVVPGAYEQYF. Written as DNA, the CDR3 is TGTGCCAGCAGCGTAGTACCGGGGGCCTACGAGCAGTACTTC.

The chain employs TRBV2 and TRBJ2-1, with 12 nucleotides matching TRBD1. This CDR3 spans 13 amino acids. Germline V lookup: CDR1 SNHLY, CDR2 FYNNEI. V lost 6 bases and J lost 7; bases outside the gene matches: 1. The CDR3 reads CASRGQGANEQFF. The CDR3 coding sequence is TGTGCCAGCAGGGGACAGGGGGCAAATGAGCAGTTCTTC.

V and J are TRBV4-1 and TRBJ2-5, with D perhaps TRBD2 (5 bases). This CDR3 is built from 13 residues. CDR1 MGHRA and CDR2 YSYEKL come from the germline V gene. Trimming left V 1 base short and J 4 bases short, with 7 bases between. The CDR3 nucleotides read TGCGCCAGCAGCCAAGGGGAGTTAGAGACCCAGTACTTC. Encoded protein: CASSQGELETQYF.

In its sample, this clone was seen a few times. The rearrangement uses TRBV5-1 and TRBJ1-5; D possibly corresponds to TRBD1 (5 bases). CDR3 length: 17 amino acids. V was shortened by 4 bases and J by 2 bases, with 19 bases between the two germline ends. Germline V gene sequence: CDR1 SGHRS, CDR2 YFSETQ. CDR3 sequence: CASSVDFRVLGNQPQHF. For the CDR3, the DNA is TGCGCCAGCAGCGTAGACTTCAGGGTATTGGGCAATCAGCCCCAGCATTTT.